This TCR beta chain came from a study of T cells after yellow fever vaccination. In the study overall: Each low-cell-number fraction was prepared by means of SMART-Seq v4 Ultra Low Input. General observations from the study: A small proportion of clonotypes was detected in both the CD4 and CD8 compartments. Most clones from primary vaccination resurfaced after the booster (96% CD4, 75% to 90% CD8).

Synthesis of TCR cDNA relied on 5'RACE template switching, which attached a universal primer site and UMIs. Each CDR3 protein gets one entry after TCRdb re-called the 5' RACE reads with MiXCR. The profile shows around 150,000 distinct CDR3 sequences, under 7.5% of them singletons. A few counts support this clonotype. Antigen: not known. The CDR3 runs to 17 residues. V lost 3 bases and J lost 6, with 23 bases in between. The sequence was obtained from a man younger than 30 who received the YFV17D yellow fever vaccine. The material was CD4+ T cells sorted from PBMCs, obtained about 5 days after the first yellow fever vaccination. J is TRBJ1-2 and V is TRBV12-3 or TRBV12-4; D might be TRBD1 (5 bases). Here the CDR3 DNA reads TGTGCCAGCAGTTTCTGGGGGGATCGGAATTATTTTAATGGCTACACCTTC. Translating gives CASSFWGDRNYFNGYTF.